This entry describes one T cell receptor beta chain. This record comes from a study of technical replicates of blood from a handful of donors. Clones were read by immunoSEQ multiplex PCR, and TCRdb kept only the in-frame ones, dropping some. The sample lists 85,000 to 100,000 clones, about 95% seen once, with just over 0.2% in the top ten. This clonotype was sampled from a human donor in good health. Sequencing input: T cells isolated from PBMCs.

CDR3 in DNA: TGTGCCAGCAGGCTAGCGGGAGAATACTACGAGCAGTACTTC. As protein: CASRLAGEYYEQYF. The rearrangement links TRBV6-1 to TRBJ2-7; 10 nucleotides align to TRBD2. This CDR3 contains 14 residues. Per the germline V gene, CDR1 is MNHNS and CDR2 is SASEGT. After removal of 6 bases from V and 3 bases from J, the junction contained 5 bases not matched to a gene.